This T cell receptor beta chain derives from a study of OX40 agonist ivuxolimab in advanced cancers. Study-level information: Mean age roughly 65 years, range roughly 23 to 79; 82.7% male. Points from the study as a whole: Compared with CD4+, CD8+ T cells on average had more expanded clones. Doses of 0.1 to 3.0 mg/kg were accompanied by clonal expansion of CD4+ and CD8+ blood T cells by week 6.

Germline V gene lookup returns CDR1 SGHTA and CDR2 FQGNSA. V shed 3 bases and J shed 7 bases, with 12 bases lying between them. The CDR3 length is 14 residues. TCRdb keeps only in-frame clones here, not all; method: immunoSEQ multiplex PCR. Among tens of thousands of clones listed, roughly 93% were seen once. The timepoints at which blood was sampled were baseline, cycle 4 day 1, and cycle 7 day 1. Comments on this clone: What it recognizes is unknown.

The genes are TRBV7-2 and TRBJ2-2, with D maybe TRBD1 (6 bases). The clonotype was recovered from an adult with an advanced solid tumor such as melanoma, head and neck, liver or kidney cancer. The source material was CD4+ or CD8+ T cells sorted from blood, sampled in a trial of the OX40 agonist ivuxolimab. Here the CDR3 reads CASSFSGVGGELFF. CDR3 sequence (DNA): TGTGCCAGCAGCTTCTCAGGGGTTGGCGGGGAGCTGTTTTTT.